This T cell receptor beta chain comes out of a study of T cells in Graves' hyperthyroidism and ophthalmopathy. Diagnoses were made from clinical symptoms, serum measures (thyroxine and TRAb), thyroid ultrasound and orbital computed tomography. Amplified regions were TCR beta CDR3 sequences from RNA transcripts. When the TCR CDR3 underwent first-round RT-PCR, the HTBI primer set was used. Using its own MiXCR run on the multiplex PCR reads, TCRdb lists one record per CDR3 protein. The sample shows 500,000 to 750,000 distinct CDR3 sequences, approximately 15% of them seen only once. This clonotype has only a few counts. Looked up from germline, CDR1 is KGHDR and CDR2 is SFDVKD. Trimming took 3 bases from V and 8 from J, leaving 12 bases between them. The CDR3 runs 13 residues.

The sequence was obtained from a woman aged 18-29 years with Graves' ophthalmopathy. The chain has TRBV24-1 and TRBJ1-2; D unclear. Sequencing was performed on blood. The CDR3 protein is CATSDLGSNGYTF. For the CDR3, the DNA is TGTGCCACCAGTGATCTCGGGTCGAACGGCTACACCTTC.